One sample yielded the 17 T cell receptor beta chains listed below, sequenced in a study of blood T cell repertoires in COVID-19. TCRdb's table, derived via immunoSEQ multiplex PCR, lists solely in-frame clones and lacks some. The sample includes over 300,000 clones, over 75% of them seen just once. Sequencing was carried out using PBMCs or T cells enriched from blood (not recorded which). The receptor set was obtained from a woman aged 25 to 39 with acute COVID-19.

The chain uses TRBV6-5 and TRBJ1-3; 8 positions match TRBD1. Germline V gives CDR1 MNHEY, CDR2 SVGAGI. The CDR3 is made up of 15 amino acids. J lost 4 bases, V lost 7 bases, and 9 bases had no gene match. The CDR3: CASTGQGGSGNTIYF. The CDR3 DNA is TGTGCCAGCACTGGACAGGGTGGCTCCGGAAACACCATATATTTT.

Points on this clone: Different DNA sequences within this sample yield the same CDR3. The V and J genes are TRBV24-1 and TRBJ2-7; D is possibly TRBD1 (6 bases). In germline, CDR1 is KGHDR, CDR2 SFDVKD. Trimming removed 4 bases at V and 0 bases at J, with 12 bases between. The CDR3 length is 15 residues. The CDR3, as DNA: TGTGCCACCAGTGACCCGGGACAAAGCTCCTACGAGCAGTACTTC. This translates into CATSDPGQSSYEQYF.

The chain employs TRBV11-2 and TRBJ2-7, with a weak D call TRBD1 (6 bases). This CDR3 is 16 amino acids long. Germline loops: CDR1 SGHAT, CDR2 FQNNGV. The germline V and J ends were trimmed by 0 bases and 1 base, with 13 bases remaining between them. CDR3 DNA: TGTGCCAGCAGCTTAGAAGTGTCAGGGGTTTCCTACGAGCAGTACTTC. Translation gives CASSLEVSGVSYEQYF.

The genes are TRBV7-3 and TRBJ1-2, with 8 bases that match TRBD1. CDR1 is SGHTA, CDR2 FQGTGA, per germline. The CDR3 runs 11 residues. Unmatched junction bases numbered 1, after V lost 5 bases and J lost 8 bases. The CDR3, as DNA: TGTGCCAGCAGCCACAGGGGGGGCTACACCTTC. It yields the protein CASSHRGGYTF.

This sequence joins TRBV7-9 and TRBJ2-3, with 9 bases fitting TRBD1. The V segment lost 11 bases and the J segment 2 bases; nucleotides outside the gene matches: 11. CDR3 length: 15 residues. From germline, CDR1 is SEHNR and CDR2 FQNEAQ (reference sequence). The CDR3 coding sequence is TGTGCCTCCCGACAATTACAGGGGGCCACAGATACGCAGTATTTT. This translates into CASRQLQGATDTQYF.

The chain carries TRBV3-1 (or the pseudogene TRBV3-2) and TRBJ2-7, with D perhaps TRBD1 (5 bases). The V end lost 0 bases, the J end lost 0 bases, and 9 bases lay between the germline ends. The length of the CDR3 is 15 residues. Germline CDR1 and CDR2: LGHDT and YNNKEL (reference sequence). In DNA, the CDR3 is TGTGCCAGCAGCCAAGAGGCAGGGCTCTCCTACGAGCAGTACTTC. It is translated as CASSQEAGLSYEQYF.

This chain connects TRBV19 to TRBJ1-1; D gene uncertain. V dropped 1 base and J dropped 11 bases, with 20 bases sitting between them. Per the germline V gene, CDR1 is LNHDA and CDR2 is SQIVND (reference sequence). The CDR3 has 15 amino acids. The DNA for the CDR3 is TGTGCCAGTAGTATAGTATCGGGTAAGTTCTCGCCGGCTTTCTTT. Protein product: CASSIVSGKFSPAFF.

The chain employs TRBV12-5 and TRBJ2-6; D possibly corresponds to TRBD2 (5 bases). The CDR3 loop spans 16 amino acids. V shed 0 bases and J shed 1 base, with 7 bases lying between them. Germline V gene data show CDR1 as LGHNT and CDR2 as FRNRAP. The CDR3 nucleotides read TGTGCTAGTGGTTTGGTAACGGGGTCTGGGGCCAACGTCCTGACTTTC. Encoded protein: CASGLVTGSGANVLTF.

This clone was picked up a small number of times. J is TRBJ1-2 and V is TRBV23-1; 8 positions agree with TRBD1. TRBV23-1 is given ORF status, its function remaining uncertain. V was clipped by 6 bases and J by 5 bases; unmatched bases: 11. CDR3 size: 15 residues. The CDR3 region is CASRKTDRAFYGYTF. The DNA of the CDR3 is TGCGCCAGCAGAAAAACGGACAGGGCGTTTTATGGCTACACCTTC.

A word on this clone: This specimen includes other DNA sequences encoding the same CDR3. The chain is built from TRBV12-3 or TRBV12-4 and TRBJ2-7; 7 nucleotides align to TRBD2. Trimming removed 0 bases from V and 4 bases from J; junction bases left unmatched: 0. The CDR3 contains 13 residues. CDR3 residues: CASSLAGGYEQYF. DNA of the CDR3: TGTGCCAGCAGTTTAGCGGGGGGGTACGAGCAGTACTTC.

The chain carries TRBV29-1 and TRBJ2-5; D unresolved. The V end lost 6 bases, the J end lost 2 bases, and 16 bases lay between the germline ends. Germline-derived CDR1 and CDR2 are SQVTM and ANQGSEA. The CDR3 has 14 amino acids. CDR3 in amino acids: CSVEPSGLQETQYF. In DNA, the CDR3 is TGCAGCGTCGAACCGTCGGGTCTACAAGAGACCCAGTACTTC.

The gene calls are TRBV7-9 and TRBJ2-2, with 7 bases identical to TRBD1. Germline V gives CDR1 SEHNR, CDR2 FQNEAQ (reference sequence). The CDR3 has 14 amino acids. V gave up 6 bases and J gave up 5 bases; unmatched junction bases: 6. The CDR3 DNA reads TGTGCCAGCAGTTTCGTGACAGGGACCGGGGAGCTGTTTTTT. It specifies CASSFVTGTGELFF.

This sequence joins TRBV27 and TRBJ2-7; D perhaps matches TRBD1 (6 bases). CDR3 length: 15 residues. Per the germline V gene, CDR1 is MNHEY and CDR2 is SMNVEV (reference sequence). V was trimmed by 5 bases and J by 0 bases, leaving 14 bases between them. In DNA form, the CDR3 reads TGTGCCAGCAGTCTACGGACAGCAAGCTCCTACGAGCAGTACTTC. It specifies CASSLRTASSYEQYF.

V gene TRBV21-1 combines with J gene TRBJ2-3; the DNA was not compared with TRBD1, the D call given in the table. TRBV21-1 is marked as a pseudogene. The CDR3 is made up of 16 amino acids. DNA of the CDR3: TGTGCCAGCAACCGGATGATTGGACAGCACACAGATACGCAGTATTTT. Translation: CASNRMIGQHTDTQYF.

This clone was counted once. The J gene is TRBJ1-4, the V gene TRBV3-1 (or the pseudogene TRBV3-2); a weak D match, TRBD1 (5 bases). The germline gives CDR1 LGHDT, CDR2 YNNKEL (reference sequence). The CDR3 extends over 15 amino acids. V shed 0 bases and J shed 8 bases, with 13 bases lying between them. This CDR3 reads CASSQDGRGREKLFF. The DNA of the CDR3 is TGTGCCAGCAGCCAAGATGGGCGGGGACGGGAAAAACTGTTTTTT.

CDR3 bases: TGTGCCAGCAGTCACATAGCGGGGCAGATAGATACGCAGTATTTT. This codes for CASSHIAGQIDTQYF. The V and J genes are TRBV7-2 and TRBJ2-3; 8 nucleotides align to TRBD2. Per germline, CDR1 SGHTA and CDR2 FQGNSA. V dropped 6 bases and J dropped 5; count of bases not matched to a gene: 10. The CDR3 length is 15 residues.

A few counts support this clone. The CDR3 protein is CASSVGTSSYNEQFF. DNA for the CDR3: TGCGCCAGCAGTGTGGGGACTAGCTCCTACAATGAGCAGTTCTTC. The chain employs TRBV10-2 and TRBJ2-1; 8 nucleotides match TRBD2. The CDR3 length is 15 residues. V was clipped by 4 bases and J by 0 bases; unmatched bases: 2. Germline V gene sequence: CDR1 WSHSY, CDR2 SAAADI.